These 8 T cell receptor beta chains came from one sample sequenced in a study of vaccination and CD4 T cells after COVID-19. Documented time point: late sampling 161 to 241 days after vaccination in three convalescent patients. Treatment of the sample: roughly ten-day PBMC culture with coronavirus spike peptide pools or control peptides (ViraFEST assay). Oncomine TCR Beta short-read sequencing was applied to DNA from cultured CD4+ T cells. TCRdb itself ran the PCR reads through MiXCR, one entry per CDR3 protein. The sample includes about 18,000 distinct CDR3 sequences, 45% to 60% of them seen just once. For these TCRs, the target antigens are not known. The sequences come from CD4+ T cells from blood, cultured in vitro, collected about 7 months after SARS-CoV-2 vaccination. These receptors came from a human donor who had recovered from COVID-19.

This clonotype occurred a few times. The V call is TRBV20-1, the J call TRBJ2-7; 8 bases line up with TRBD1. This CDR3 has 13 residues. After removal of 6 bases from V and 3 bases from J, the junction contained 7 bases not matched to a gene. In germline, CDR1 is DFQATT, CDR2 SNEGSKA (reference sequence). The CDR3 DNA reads TGCAGTGCGTCGGACAGGGAATTCTACGAGCAGTACTTC. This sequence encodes CSASDREFYEQYF.

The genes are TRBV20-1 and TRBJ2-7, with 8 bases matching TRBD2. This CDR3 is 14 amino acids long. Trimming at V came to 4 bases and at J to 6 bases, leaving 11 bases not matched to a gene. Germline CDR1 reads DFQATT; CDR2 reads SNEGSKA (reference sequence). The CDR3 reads CSATGREEWVEQYF. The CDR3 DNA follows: TGCAGTGCTACTGGGCGGGAGGAGTGGGTCGAGCAGTACTTC.

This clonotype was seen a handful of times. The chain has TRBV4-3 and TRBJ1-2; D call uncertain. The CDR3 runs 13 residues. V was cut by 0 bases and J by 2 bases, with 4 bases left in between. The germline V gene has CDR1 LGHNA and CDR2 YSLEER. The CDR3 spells CASSQDHNYGYTF. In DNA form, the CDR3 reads TGCGCCAGCAGCCAAGATCACAACTATGGCTACACCTTC.

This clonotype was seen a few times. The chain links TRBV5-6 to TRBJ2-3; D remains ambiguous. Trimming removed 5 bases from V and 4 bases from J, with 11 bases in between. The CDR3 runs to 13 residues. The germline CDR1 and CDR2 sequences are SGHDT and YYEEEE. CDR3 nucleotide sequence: TGTGCCAGCAGTGGGGATGGCGCAGATACGCAGTATTTT. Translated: CASSGDGADTQYF.

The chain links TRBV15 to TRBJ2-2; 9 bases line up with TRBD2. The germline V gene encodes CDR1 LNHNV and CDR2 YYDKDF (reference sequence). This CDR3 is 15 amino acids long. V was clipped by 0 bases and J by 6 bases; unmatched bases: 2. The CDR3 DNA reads TGTGCCACCAGCAGAGATAGCGGGAGCGCCGGGGAGCTGTTTTTT. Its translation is CATSRDSGSAGELFF.

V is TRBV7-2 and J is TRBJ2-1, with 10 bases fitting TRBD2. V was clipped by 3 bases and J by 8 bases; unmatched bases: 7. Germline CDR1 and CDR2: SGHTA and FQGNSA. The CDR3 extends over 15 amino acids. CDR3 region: CASSFSSGSGYEQFF. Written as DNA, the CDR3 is TGTGCCAGCAGCTTTTCTAGCGGGAGTGGCTATGAGCAGTTCTTC.

The DNA for the CDR3 is TGCAGTGCCCTGAGTCCGGGACCCCCTCCGCGAGCCCAGTACTTC. Amino acid sequence: CSALSPGPPPRAQYF. The chain joins TRBV20-1 to TRBJ2-5; D is perhaps TRBD1 or TRBD2 (5 bases each). Deletions cut 6 bases from V and 9 bases from J, with 26 bases between. This CDR3 has 15 amino acids. Germline CDR1 DFQATT, CDR2 SNEGSKA (reference sequence).

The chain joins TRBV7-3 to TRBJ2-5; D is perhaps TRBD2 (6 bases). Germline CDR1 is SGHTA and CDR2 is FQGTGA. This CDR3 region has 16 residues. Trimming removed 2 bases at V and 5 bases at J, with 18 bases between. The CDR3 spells CASSLGYRGSGETQYF. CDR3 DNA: TGTGCCAGCAGCTTAGGGTACCGGGGGTCAGGGGAGACCCAGTACTTC.